Sequencing of this T cell receptor beta chain was carried out in a study of blood T cell repertoires in COVID-19. This CDR3 is 13 amino acids long. Germline V gives CDR1 SGHAT, CDR2 FQNNGV. Deletions cut 5 bases from V and 4 bases from J, with 11 bases between. Sequencing used immunoSEQ multiplex PCR; TCRdb keeps in-frame clones, though not all of them. The sample includes 140,000 to 150,000 clones, approximately 87% of them seen just once. The gene calls are TRBV11-2 and TRBJ1-2; weak D call: TRBD1 (5 bases). Sequencing was carried out using peripheral blood. This TCR came from a woman between 50 and 59 years old with active or convalescent COVID-19. This CDR3 is CASSPHQGYGYTF. The CDR3 coding sequence is TGTGCCAGCAGCCCCCACCAGGGCTATGGCTACACCTTC.